The rows below give T cell receptor beta chains drawn from one sample of a study of T cells after yellow fever vaccination. Each CDR3 protein gets one entry after TCRdb re-called the 5' RACE reads with MiXCR. The sample shows some 600,000 distinct CDR3 sequences, 12% of them seen only once. Specimen: PBMCs, collected on the day of the yellow fever booster vaccination. The origin of the receptors is a man aged 30 to 45 who received the YFV17D yellow fever vaccine. The CDR3 runs from the conserved cysteine through the conserved F or W. A D gene is named only where the DNA matches it firmly. Size is omitted from some rows. Given values are once, few, many or a class for expanded clones.

TRBJ2-3 | TRBV5-1 | few | TRBD2 | CASSSGGGYTDTQYF | TGCGCCAGCAGCTCGGGGGGTGGATACACAGATACGCAGTATTTT
TRBJ2-2 | TRBV6-2/TRBV6-3 | NA | TRBD1 | CASSRFWTGGFNTGELFF | TGTGCCAGCAGCCGGTTCTGGACAGGGGGCTTTAACACCGGGGAGCTGTTTTTT
TRBJ2-1 | TRBV4-3 | NA | TRBD2 | CASSQEGLAGEVKVF | TGCGCCAGCAGCCAAGAAGGCCTAGCGGGAGAGGTTAAGGTCTTC
TRBJ1-6 | TRBV9 | NA | TRBD1 | CASSTRTGEPLHF | TGTGCCAGCAGCACCCGGACAGGGGAGCCCCTCCACTTT
TRBJ2-1 | TRBV7-8 | few | TRBD2 | CASSLMTSGRWLEQFF | TGTGCCAGCAGCTTGATGACTAGCGGGAGATGGCTTGAGCAGTTCTTC
TRBJ2-1 | TRBV7-2 | many | TRBD1 | CASSQGQNNEQFF | TGTGCCAGCAGCCAGGGACAGAACAATGAGCAGTTCTTC
TRBJ2-7 | TRBV29-1 | NA | NA | CSVSRDISLEQYF | TGCAGCGTTTCCCGGGACATAAGTTTGGAGCAGTACTTC
TRBJ2-1 | TRBV5-1 | NA | TRBD2 | CASSLGTSGRASYNEQFF | TGCGCCAGCAGCTTGGGGACTAGCGGGAGGGCCTCCTACAATGAGCAGTTCTTC
TRBJ2-3 | TRBV9 | few | NA | CASSVVGDTQYF | TGTGCCAGCAGCGTAGTGGGGGATACGCAGTATTTT
TRBJ2-1 | TRBV20-1 | many | TRBD2 | CSASGGRFRLEQFF | TGCAGTGCTAGTGGCGGGAGATTCCGCCTTGAGCAGTTCTTC
TRBJ2-7 | TRBV19 | few | TRBD2 | CASSIAREGAEQYF | TGTGCCAGTAGTATAGCCCGGGAGGGTGCCGAGCAGTACTTC
TRBJ2-1 | TRBV7-2 | NA | TRBD2 | CASSLAQTSGSVEQFF | TGTGCCAGCAGCTTAGCTCAGACTAGCGGGAGTGTTGAGCAGTTCTTC
TRBJ2-5 | TRBV12-3/TRBV12-4 | few | NA | CASSFSASPETQYF | TGTGCCAGCAGTTTTTCGGCCTCCCCGGAGACCCAGTACTTC
TRBJ2-7 | TRBV7-2 | NA | NA | CASSHRQLQYF | TGTGCCAGCAGCCATAGACAGCTCCAGTACTTC
TRBJ1-2 | TRBV7-2 | NA | NA | CASSHGAVYGYTF | TGTGCCAGCAGCCATGGCGCGGTTTATGGCTACACCTTC
TRBJ2-7 | TRBV20-1 | few | NA | CSATPNPRSYEQYF | TGCAGTGCGACCCCGAACCCCAGGTCCTACGAGCAGTACTTC
TRBJ2-7 | TRBV5-4 | NA | NA | CAISPDIFCEQYF | TGTGCCATCAGCCCTGACATCTTCTGCGAGCAGTACTTC
TRBJ2-7 | TRBV30 | NA | TRBD2 | CAWRATSGIDEQYF | TGTGCCTGGAGAGCGACTAGCGGGATCGACGAGCAGTACTTC
TRBJ1-6 | TRBV6-6 | few | NA | CASQEGGSPLHF | TGTGCCAGTCAAGAGGGTGGATCACCCCTCCACTTT
TRBJ2-5 | TRBV5-1 | few | NA | CATLRALQETQYF | TGCGCCACCCTGCGGGCCCTTCAAGAGACCCAGTACTTC
TRBJ2-2 | TRBV10-3 | NA | TRBD2 | CAIKTSGNTGELFF | TGTGCCATCAAAACTAGCGGGAACACCGGGGAGCTGTTTTTT
TRBJ2-1 | TRBV12-3/TRBV12-4 | NA | TRBD2 | CASTQGGSGDEQFF | TGTGCCAGCACCCAGGGCGGGAGCGGGGATGAGCAGTTCTTC
TRBJ2-1 | TRBV6-2/TRBV6-3 | few | NA | CASSPLGEAFEQFF | TGTGCCAGCAGTCCTCTTGGGGAGGCGTTTGAGCAGTTCTTC
TRBJ1-5 | TRBV12-3/TRBV12-4 | few | NA | CASKRNGQPQHF | TGTGCCAGCAAAAGAAACGGTCAGCCCCAGCATTTT
TRBJ1-1 | TRBV5-5 | NA | NA | CASSLTDPLEAFF | TGTGCCAGCAGCCTGACAGATCCGCTTGAAGCTTTCTTT
TRBJ2-5 | TRBV29-1 | NA | NA | CSVKGSRETQYF | TGCAGCGTCAAGGGAAGCCGGGAGACCCAGTACTTC